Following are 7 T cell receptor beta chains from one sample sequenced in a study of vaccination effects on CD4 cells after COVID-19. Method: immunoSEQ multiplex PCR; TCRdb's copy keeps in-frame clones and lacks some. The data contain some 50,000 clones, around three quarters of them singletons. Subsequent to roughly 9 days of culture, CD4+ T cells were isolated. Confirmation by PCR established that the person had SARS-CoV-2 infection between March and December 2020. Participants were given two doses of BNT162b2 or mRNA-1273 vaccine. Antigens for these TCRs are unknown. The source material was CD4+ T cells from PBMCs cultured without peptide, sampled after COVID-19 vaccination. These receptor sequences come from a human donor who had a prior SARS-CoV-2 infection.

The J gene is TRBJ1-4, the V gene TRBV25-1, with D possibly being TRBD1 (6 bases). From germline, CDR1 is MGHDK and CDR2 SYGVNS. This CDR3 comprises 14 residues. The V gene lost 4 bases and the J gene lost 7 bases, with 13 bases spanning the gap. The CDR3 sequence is CASSGEGGSEKLFF. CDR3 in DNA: TGTGCCAGCAGTGGCGAGGGGGGGAGTGAAAAACTGTTTTTT.

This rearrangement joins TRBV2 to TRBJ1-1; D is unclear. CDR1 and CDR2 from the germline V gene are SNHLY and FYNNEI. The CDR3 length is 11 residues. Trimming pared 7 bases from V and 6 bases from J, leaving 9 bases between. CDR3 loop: CASKYEAEAFF. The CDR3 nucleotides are TGTGCCAGCAAATATGAAGCTGAAGCTTTCTTT. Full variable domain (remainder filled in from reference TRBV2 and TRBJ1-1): EPEVTQTPSHQVTQMGQEVILRCVPISNHLYFYWYRQILGQKVEFLVSFYNNEISEKSEIFDDQFSVERPDGSNFTLKIRSTKLEDSAMYFCASKYEAEAFFGQGTRLTVV.

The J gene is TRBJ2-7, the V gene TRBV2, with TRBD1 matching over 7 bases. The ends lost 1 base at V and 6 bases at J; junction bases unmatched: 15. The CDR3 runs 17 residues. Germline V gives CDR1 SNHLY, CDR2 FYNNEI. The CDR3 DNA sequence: TGTGCCAGCAGTGAAGTCAAGGCGAGTAGGGGGCGGGTCGAGCAGTACTTC. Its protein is CASSEVKASRGRVEQYF.

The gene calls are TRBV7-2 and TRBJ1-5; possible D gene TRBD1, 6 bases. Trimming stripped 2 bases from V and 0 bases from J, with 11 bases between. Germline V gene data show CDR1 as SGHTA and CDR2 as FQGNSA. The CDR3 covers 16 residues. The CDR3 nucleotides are TGTGCCAGCAGCTTACAGGGGCAATATAGCAATCAGCCCCAGCATTTT. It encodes CASSLQGQYSNQPQHF.

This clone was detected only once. The CDR3 is CASSHGRTPTDTQYF. The CDR3 bases are TGCGCCAGCAGCCACGGGAGGACACCCACAGATACGCAGTATTTT. The chain couples TRBV5-1 to TRBJ2-3; 7 nucleotides agree with TRBD2. Unmatched junction bases numbered 7, after V lost 4 bases and J lost 2 bases. Per germline, CDR1 SGHRS and CDR2 YFSETQ. This CDR3 is 15 amino acids long. Drawing the rest from reference TRBV5-1 and TRBJ2-3, the complete variable domain is KAGVTQTPRYLIKTRGQQVTLSCSPISGHRSVSWYQQTPGQGLQFLFEYFSETQRNKGNFPGRFSGRQFSNSRSEMNVSTLELGDSALYLCASSHGRTPTDTQYFGPGTRLTVL.

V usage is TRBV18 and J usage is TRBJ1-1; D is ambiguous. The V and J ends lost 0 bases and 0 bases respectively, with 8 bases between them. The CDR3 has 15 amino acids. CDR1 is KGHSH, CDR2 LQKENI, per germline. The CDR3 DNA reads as TGTGCCAGCTCACCACCACACGCAATGAACACTGAAGCTTTCTTT. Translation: CASSPPHAMNTEAFF. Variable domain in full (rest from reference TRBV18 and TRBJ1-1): NAGVMQNPRHLVRRRGQEARLRCSPMKGHSHVYWYRQLPEEGLKFMVYLQKENIIDESGMPKERFSAEFPKEGPSILRIQQVVRGDSAAYFCASSPPHAMNTEAFFGQGTRLTVV.

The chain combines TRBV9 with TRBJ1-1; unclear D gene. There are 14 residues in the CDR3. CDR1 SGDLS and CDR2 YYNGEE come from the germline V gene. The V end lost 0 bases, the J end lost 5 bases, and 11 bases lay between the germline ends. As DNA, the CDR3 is TGTGCCAGCAGCGTAGGGGCAGGCCGGACTGAAGCTTTCTTT. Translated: CASSVGAGRTEAFF.